This entry features one TCR beta chain sequence. Its antigen remains unidentified. The data were taken from a study of T cell responses to AZD1222 COVID-19 vaccine. Findings and limits, study-wide: Following two doses of AZD1222, Spike-specific TCR breadth and depth rose.

Assay used: immunoSEQ multiplex PCR; TCRdb lists only in-frame clones, some missing. Among 140,000 to 150,000 clones listed, about 90% were seen once. The CDR3 is 15 residues long. Germline V gene lookup returns CDR1 SGHDT and CDR2 YYEEEE. The ends were cut back, 1 base at V and 4 bases at J, with 14 bases in the middle. The chain has TRBV5-6 and TRBJ1-1; the D is unclear. This material consisted of peripheral blood, taken on day 0 of AZD1222 vaccination. This TCR came from an adult in good health. In nucleotides, the CDR3 is TGTGCCAGCAGCTTGTCGGGCAGGACCTTCACTGAAGCTTTCTTT. Translation: CASSLSGRTFTEAFF.